These 29 T cell receptor beta chains were sequenced from one sample in a study of blood T cell repertoires in COVID-19. Repertoires were generated with immunoSEQ multiplex PCR, while TCRdb's copy carries only in-frame clones and drops some. The sample includes approximately 100,000 clones, about 86% of them seen just once. The specimen sequenced was peripheral blood. These receptors originate from a woman at least 80 years old with active or convalescent COVID-19.

The chain recombines TRBV7-2 with TRBJ2-1, with TRBD2 matching 7 bases. CDR3 length equals 15 residues. Trimming at V came to 5 bases and at J to 4 bases, leaving 8 bases not matched to a gene. Per germline, CDR1 SGHTA and CDR2 FQGNSA. CDR3 in amino acids: CASSGDYSPYNEQFF. CDR3 in DNA: TGTGCCAGCAGCGGGGACTACAGCCCTTACAATGAGCAGTTCTTC.

The chain recombines TRBV12-3 or TRBV12-4 with TRBJ2-1, with D possibly being TRBD2 (6 bases). The length of the CDR3 is 12 residues. V was trimmed by 6 bases and J by 8 bases, leaving 11 bases between them. CDR3 protein: CASSRLGDEQFF. The CDR3 nucleotides read TGTGCCAGCAGCCGACTAGGCGATGAGCAGTTCTTC.

The CDR3 DNA reads TGTGCCAGCAGCTTGGGACAGGGGAGCGGGGAGCTGTTTTTT. It is translated as CASSLGQGSGELFF. The chain uses TRBV7-3 and TRBJ2-2, with 10 bases matching TRBD1. The junction had 2 bases not matched to a gene; V was cut back by 3 bases and J by 7 bases. This CDR3 has 14 residues. From germline, CDR1 is SGHTA and CDR2 FQGTGA.

V is TRBV24-1 and J is TRBJ1-2; a possible D gene is TRBD1 (5 bases). From germline, CDR1 is KGHDR and CDR2 SFDVKD. The CDR3 has 14 amino acids. V lost 3 bases and J lost 4, with 11 bases in between. The CDR3 region is CATSDNRLTYGYTF. As DNA, the CDR3 is TGTGCCACCAGTGATAACAGGCTTACCTATGGCTACACCTTC.

This chain links TRBV7-2 with TRBJ1-6, with D perhaps matching TRBD1 (6 bases). Between the trimmed V and J ends, which lost 7 bases and 5 bases, there was a span of 21 bases. This CDR3 is 17 amino acids long. Germline CDR1 SGHTA, CDR2 FQGNSA. In DNA form, the CDR3 reads TGTGCCAGCATTGGCAGGGGCATTAGTACGAATAATTCACCCCTCCACTTT. Translating gives CASIGRGISTNNSPLHF.

This chain connects TRBV9 to TRBJ2-2, with 10 bases identical to TRBD1. The V and J ends lost 4 bases and 3 bases, in that order; junction bases with no gene match: 6. The germline gives CDR1 SGDLS, CDR2 YYNGEE. This CDR3 spans 16 amino acids. The CDR3 reads CASSLRDRGDTGELFF. CDR3 DNA sequence: TGTGCCAGCAGCCTTAGGGACAGGGGTGACACCGGGGAGCTGTTTTTT. Full variable domain (remainder filled in from reference TRBV9 and TRBJ2-2): DSGVTQTPKHLITATGQRVTLRCSPRSGDLSVYWYQQSLDQGLQFLIQYYNGEERAKGNILERFSAQQFPDLHSELNLSSLELGDSALYFCASSLRDRGDTGELFFGEGSRLTVL.

The chain carries TRBV5-4 and TRBJ1-2; TRBD1 is a possible D gene (5 bases). Germline V gives CDR1 SGHNT, CDR2 YYREEE (reference sequence). This CDR3 contains 13 residues. With 1 base removed from V and 6 bases from J, the gap between germline ends came to 10 bases. The CDR3 nucleotides read TGTGCCAGCAGCTTGACCGGGACTAATGGCTACACCTTC. Encoded protein: CASSLTGTNGYTF.

This sequence joins TRBV4-3 and TRBJ1-4; D is unclear. From germline, CDR1 is LGHNA and CDR2 YSLEER. V was clipped by 0 bases and J by 5 bases, with 13 bases between them. This CDR3 has 16 amino acids. The CDR3 DNA follows: TGCGCCAGCAGCCAAGATACCTTGGTACGGAATGAAAAACTGTTTTTT. Protein product: CASSQDTLVRNEKLFF.

V is TRBV11-2 and J is TRBJ1-6; D perhaps matches TRBD1 (5 bases). The CDR3 spans 14 residues. Germline V gives CDR1 SGHAT, CDR2 FQNNGV. The ends were cut back, 2 bases at V and 13 bases at J, with 15 bases in the middle. The DNA of the CDR3 is TGTGCCAGCAGCTTAATCGAAAGCCGGGGGCCCCTCCACTTT. It translates to CASSLIESRGPLHF.

This chain joins TRBV28 and TRBJ1-5; perhaps TRBD1 as D (5 bases). The germline CDR1 and CDR2 sequences are MDHEN and SYDVKM. V shed 5 bases and J shed 6 bases, with 20 bases lying between them. This CDR3 has 16 amino acids. The CDR3 is CASSMGGPVWGQPQHF. CDR3 nucleotide sequence: TGTGCCAGCAGTATGGGGGGACCAGTCTGGGGTCAGCCCCAGCATTTT.

The chain couples TRBV18 to TRBJ2-1, with D tentatively TRBD1 (5 bases). The CDR3 sequence is 14 residues long. Trimming took 0 bases from V and 14 from J, leaving 17 bases between them. Germline lookup yields CDR1 KGHSH and CDR2 LQKENI. The CDR3 nucleotides are TGTGCCAGCTCACCACCGGTCGGGCAGGGAAGAGAGTTCTTC. It codes for CASSPPVGQGREFF. The whole variable domain, remainder taken from reference TRBV18 and TRBJ2-1, is NAGVMQNPRHLVRRRGQEARLRCSPMKGHSHVYWYRQLPEEGLKFMVYLQKENIIDESGMPKERFSAEFPKEGPSILRIQQVVRGDSAAYFCASSPPVGQGREFFGPGTRLTVL.

V and J are TRBV6-5 and TRBJ2-1; 13 nucleotides agree with TRBD2. Germline V gene sequence: CDR1 MNHEY, CDR2 SVGAGI. This CDR3 spans 14 amino acids. J lost 6 bases, V lost 9 bases, and 5 bases had no gene match. The CDR3 sequence: CASSGLAGANEQFF. In DNA form, the CDR3 reads TGTGCCAGTTCCGGACTAGCGGGAGCCAATGAGCAGTTCTTC.

V usage is TRBV4-1 and J usage is TRBJ1-2; D may be TRBD1 (6 bases). Trimming stripped 4 bases from V and 2 bases from J, with 14 bases between. Germline loops: CDR1 MGHRA, CDR2 YSYEKL. CDR3 length: 15 amino acids. DNA of the CDR3: TGCGCCAGCAGCCTGACGACAGGCGCCAACTATGGCTACACCTTC. Protein sequence: CASSLTTGANYGYTF.

This sequence joins TRBV15 and TRBJ1-6; 9 nucleotides match TRBD1. CDR1 LNHNV and CDR2 YYDKDF come from the germline V gene (reference sequence). The CDR3 extends over 15 amino acids. The V and J ends lost 3 bases and 5 bases, in that order; junction bases with no gene match: 2. CDR3 residues: CATSRWDRDNSPLHF. The DNA for the CDR3 is TGTGCCACCAGCAGGTGGGACAGGGATAATTCACCCCTCCACTTT. Full variable domain (outside the CDR3, taken from reference TRBV15 and TRBJ1-6): DAMVIQNPRYQVTQFGKPVTLSCSQTLNHNVMYWYQQKSSQAPKLLFHYYDKDFNNEADTPDNFQSRRPNTSFCFLDIRSPGLGDTAMYLCATSRWDRDNSPLHFGNGTRLTVT.

This chain joins TRBV6-5 and TRBJ1-4, with TRBD1 identical over 9 bases. Germline CDR1 reads MNHEY; CDR2 reads SVGAGI. V shed 7 bases, J shed 7 bases, and the junction held 1 base outside the gene matches. The CDR3 has 12 residues. The CDR3 nucleotides read TGTGCCAGCAAGACAGGGGGTGAAAAACTGTTTTTT. Protein sequence: CASKTGGEKLFF.

The rearrangement uses TRBV2 and TRBJ1-2, with 9 bases lining up with TRBD1. The CDR3 has 14 amino acids. The germline V gene encodes CDR1 SNHLY and CDR2 FYNNEI. Trimming removed 7 bases from V and 8 bases from J; junction bases left unmatched: 11. The CDR3 DNA sequence: TGTGCCAGCACCATGCGTGGGACAGGGAAGGGCTACACCTTC. The encoded protein is CASTMRGTGKGYTF.

CDR3 in DNA: TGTGCCAGCAGCTTAGCCGGGACAGGGGGCACAGATACGCAGTATTTT. Residues: CASSLAGTGGTDTQYF. The chain couples TRBV7-9 to TRBJ2-3, with TRBD1 identical over 10 bases. CDR3 length: 16 residues. From germline, CDR1 is SEHNR and CDR2 FQNEAQ (reference sequence). V lost 0 bases and J lost 1; bases outside the gene matches: 1.

This clone showed up just a few times. V is TRBV7-8 and J is TRBJ2-5; TRBD1 agrees at 10 bases. This CDR3 has 13 residues. V lost 5 bases and J lost 4; bases outside the gene matches: 1. In germline, CDR1 is SGHVS, CDR2 FQNEAQ. The CDR3 sequence is CASSRQGAETQYF. In DNA, the CDR3 is TGTGCCAGCAGCCGACAGGGGGCAGAGACCCAGTACTTC.

The chain couples TRBV5-1 to TRBJ2-4, with 10 positions matching TRBD1. Unmatched junction bases numbered 3, after V lost 2 bases and J lost 1 base. Germline V lookup: CDR1 SGHRS, CDR2 YFSETQ. This CDR3 is built from 16 residues. The CDR3 loop is CASSLGTGAAKNIQYF. DNA of the CDR3: TGCGCCAGCAGCTTAGGGACAGGGGCGGCCAAAAACATTCAGTACTTC.

The chain recombines TRBV12-2 with TRBJ1-6; the table's D call of TRBD1 was not tested on the DNA. TRBV12-2 is a recognized pseudogene. The CDR3 is made up of 18 amino acids. The CDR3 spells CASRPGQGSDHYNSPLHF. The CDR3 DNA sequence: TGTGCAAGTCGCCCGGGACAGGGCTCCGATCACTATAATTCACCCCTCCACTTT.

This clone was seen just once. The chain links TRBV15 to TRBJ1-2, with 7 nucleotides matching TRBD1. The CDR3 length is 16 residues. V lost 3 bases and J lost 7; bases outside the gene matches: 14. Looked up from germline, CDR1 is LNHNV and CDR2 is YYDKDF (reference sequence). CDR3 in amino acids: CATSSRTGWRGSGYTF. The CDR3 DNA sequence: TGTGCCACCAGCAGCAGGACAGGATGGAGGGGGTCTGGCTACACCTTC. Full variable domain (outside the CDR3, taken from reference TRBV15 and TRBJ1-2): DAMVIQNPRYQVTQFGKPVTLSCSQTLNHNVMYWYQQKSSQAPKLLFHYYDKDFNNEADTPDNFQSRRPNTSFCFLDIRSPGLGDTAMYLCATSSRTGWRGSGYTFGSGTRLTVV.

Of note for this clone: Relative to the germline gene, one junction end is altered; a read error may explain this. The V gene is TRBV24-1, the J gene TRBJ2-1, with 8 positions matching TRBD2. The CDR3 has 16 amino acids. CDR1 and CDR2 (germline): KGHDR, SFDVKD. The CDR3 bases are TGTGCAACCAGTAAAACGGGGGGGATTCTTAACAATGAGCAGTTCTTC. It translates to CATSKTGGILNNEQFF.

This chain links TRBV30 with TRBJ1-1; D remains unclear. The V gene's germline CDR1 is GTSNPN and CDR2 SVGIG (reference sequence). V lost 7 bases, J lost 4 bases, and 16 bases lay in between. This CDR3 has 13 amino acids. This CDR3 is CASRSTLFTEAFF. The CDR3 DNA reads as TGTGCCTCACGATCAACACTATTCACTGAAGCTTTCTTT.

V usage is TRBV2 and J usage is TRBJ2-5, with D possibly being TRBD2 (6 bases). Trimming stripped 8 bases from V and 3 bases from J, with 10 bases between. CDR1 and CDR2 (germline): SNHLY, FYNNEI. CDR3 length: 12 residues. In nucleotides, the CDR3 is TGTGCCAGCGAGGAGGGCAAAGAGACCCAGTACTTC. This codes for CASEEGKETQYF. The full variable domain, in which reference TRBV2 and TRBJ2-5 provide the parts outside the CDR3, is EPEVTQTPSHQVTQMGQEVILRCVPISNHLYFYWYRQILGQKVEFLVSFYNNEISEKSEIFDDQFSVERPDGSNFTLKIRSTKLEDSAMYFCASEEGKETQYFGPGTRLLVL.

In nucleotides, the CDR3 is TGTGCCAGCTCACCATTGACAGACCGCAACACTGAAGCTTTCTTT. Residues: CASSPLTDRNTEAFF. This rearrangement joins TRBV18 to TRBJ1-1; a weak D match, TRBD1 (5 bases). This CDR3 contains 15 residues. V lost 2 bases and J lost 2, with 12 bases in between. Germline V gives CDR1 KGHSH, CDR2 LQKENI. The entire variable domain, with the rest obtained from reference TRBV18 and TRBJ1-1, is as follows: NAGVMQNPRHLVRRRGQEARLRCSPMKGHSHVYWYRQLPEEGLKFMVYLQKENIIDESGMPKERFSAEFPKEGPSILRIQQVVRGDSAAYFCASSPLTDRNTEAFFGQGTRLTVV.

V is TRBV7-9 and J is TRBJ1-1, with 10 bases fitting TRBD1. V shed 5 bases and J 1 base; nucleotides not matched to a gene: 7. This CDR3 spans 16 amino acids. Germline V gene sequence: CDR1 SEHNR, CDR2 FQNEAQ (reference sequence). CDR3 nucleotide sequence: TGTGCCAGCAGCCGGCTTCGGGACAGGGGGAACACTGAAGCTTTCTTT. Translation: CASSRLRDRGNTEAFF.

This clone was seen just once. CDR3 nucleotide sequence: TGTGCCAGCAGTTACTCGGGCCCGATATACGTTGAAGCTTTCTTT. Its translation: CASSYSGPIYVEAFF. The V and J genes are TRBV6-5 and TRBJ1-1; no clear D gene. CDR3 length: 15 residues. Germline V gene lookup returns CDR1 MNHEY and CDR2 SVGAGI. The V gene lost 0 bases and the J gene lost 7 bases, with 15 bases spanning the gap.

The J gene is TRBJ1-2, the V gene TRBV5-5; 11 bases are a match to TRBD1. Germline V gene lookup returns CDR1 SGHKS and CDR2 YYEKEE (reference sequence). Losses at the gene ends were 4 bases for V and 5 bases for J; bases not matched to a gene: 7. The CDR3 totals 15 residues. Here the CDR3 reads CASSLGQGAYYGYTF. DNA of the CDR3: TGTGCCAGCAGCCTCGGACAGGGGGCGTATTATGGCTACACCTTC. Drawing the rest from reference TRBV5-5 and TRBJ1-2, the complete variable domain is DAGVTQSPTHLIKTRGQQVTLRCSPISGHKSVSWYQQVLGQGPQFIFQYYEKEERGRGNFPDRFSARQFPNYSSELNVNALLLGDSALYLCASSLGQGAYYGYTFGSGTRLTVV.

This chain links TRBV20-1 with TRBJ2-5; D unresolved. V shed 5 bases and J shed 5 bases, with 9 bases lying between them. The germline V gene encodes CDR1 DFQATT and CDR2 SNEGSKA (reference sequence). This CDR3 has 11 residues. CDR3 sequence: CSAWAWETQYF. CDR3 bases: TGCAGTGCTTGGGCCTGGGAGACCCAGTACTTC.